The 11 T cell receptor beta chains presented below share a single source sample, sequenced in a study of cytomegalovirus exposure and HLA in healthy donors. The repertoire was sequenced with immunoSEQ multiplex PCR; TCRdb's copy has only in-frame clones and lacks some. The table records under 200,000 clones, roughly 89% of them present only once. The sample taken for sequencing was PBMCs. These receptors were collected from a man between 18 and 29 years old in good health and CMV-seropositive.

CDR3 protein: CASSSTSGSDYTQYF. As DNA, the CDR3 is TGTGCCAGCAGCTCGACTAGCGGGAGCGACTATACGCAGTATTTT. The chain combines TRBV6-5 with TRBJ2-3, with TRBD2 identical over 12 bases. The length of the CDR3 is 15 residues. The germline CDR1 and CDR2 sequences are MNHEY and SVGAGI. V lost 6 bases, J lost 7 bases, and 8 bases stayed unmatched.

The genes are TRBV7-6 and TRBJ1-2; D call uncertain. V gave up 2 bases and J gave up 8 bases, with 12 bases separating them. The CDR3 runs to 13 residues. In germline, CDR1 is SGHVS, CDR2 FNYEAQ. The CDR3 loop reads CASSLSGSRGYTF. Here the CDR3 DNA reads TGTGCCAGCAGCTTAAGCGGTAGTAGGGGCTACACCTTC.

V gene TRBV6-5 combines with J gene TRBJ1-2, with TRBD1 identical over 8 bases. Germline-derived CDR1 and CDR2 are MNHEY and SVGAGI. There are 12 residues in the CDR3. Trimming removed 8 bases from V and 6 bases from J; junction bases left unmatched: 5. The CDR3 nucleotides are TGTGCCAGCGTCTCAGGGGGCAATGGCTACACCTTC. It codes for CASVSGGNGYTF.

The CDR3 here is CASSFSGTSGRESEQYF. CDR3 sequence (DNA): TGTGCCAGCAGTTTCTCCGGGACTAGCGGGAGAGAGAGCGAGCAGTACTTC. This chain connects TRBV27 to TRBJ2-7; TRBD2 aligns across 14 bases. The CDR3 length is 17 residues. The germline CDR1 and CDR2 sequences are MNHEY and SMNVEV (reference sequence). V was pared by 3 bases and J by 6 bases, with 10 bases of the junction left unmatched.

The CDR3 loop reads CASSPKTGNTYGYTF. CDR3 coding DNA: TGTGCCAGCTCACCAAAGACAGGGAACACCTATGGCTACACCTTC. The chain combines TRBV18 with TRBJ1-2, with 7 bases aligning to TRBD1. The V gene's germline CDR1 is KGHSH and CDR2 LQKENI. This CDR3 has 15 amino acids. With V trimmed by 2 bases and J by 4 bases, 7 bases remained unmatched.

The genes are TRBV9 and TRBJ1-2, with a tentative D call TRBD1 (6 bases). Trimming removed 0 bases at V and 5 bases at J, with 14 bases between. CDR1 and CDR2 (germline): SGDLS, YYNGEE. The CDR3 totals 15 residues. The CDR3, as DNA: TGTGCCAGCAGCGTAGGGACAGATGGCCATTATGGCTACACCTTC. Its protein is CASSVGTDGHYGYTF.

This chain uses TRBV19 with TRBJ1-2; D is unclear. This CDR3 is built from 15 residues. V lost 8 bases and J lost 2, with 18 bases in between. In germline, CDR1 is LNHDA, CDR2 SQIVND (reference sequence). The CDR3 is CASRRDGIGNYGYTF. In DNA form, the CDR3 reads TGTGCCAGTCGCCGTGACGGGATAGGGAACTATGGCTACACCTTC.

A few counts support this clone. This sequence joins TRBV6-6 and TRBJ2-7; possibly TRBD2 for D (6 bases). V lost 2 bases and J 5 bases, leaving 10 bases between the germline ends. CDR1 and CDR2 (germline): MNHNY, SVGAGI (reference sequence). The CDR3 sequence is 13 residues long. The CDR3 nucleotides read TGTGCCAGCAGTTACAAACGGGAGAACGAGCAGTACTTC. Protein: CASSYKRENEQYF.

This clone was seen a few times. This chain joins TRBV14 and TRBJ2-7; 7 nucleotides line up with TRBD1. CDR1 is SGHDN and CDR2 is FVKESK in the germline V gene. The CDR3 consists of 16 residues. V was pared by 4 bases and J by 1 base, with 10 bases of the junction left unmatched. The CDR3 loop reads CASSRLGTVRSYEQYF. As DNA, the CDR3 is TGTGCCAGCAGCCGCCTGGGGACAGTTCGGTCCTACGAGCAGTACTTC.

The chain combines TRBV7-9 with TRBJ1-1; 8 positions agree with TRBD1. The germline V gene encodes CDR1 SEHNR and CDR2 FQNEAQ (reference sequence). V was clipped by 3 bases and J by 5 bases; unmatched bases: 5. The length of the CDR3 is 14 residues. DNA for the CDR3: TGTGCCAGCAGCTTCCGGACAGGGAGTACTGAAGCTTTCTTT. As protein: CASSFRTGSTEAFF.

The chain uses TRBV18 and TRBJ1-3; D ambiguous. The CDR3 extends over 16 amino acids. CDR1 and CDR2 (germline): KGHSH, LQKENI. Deletions cut 5 bases from V and 2 bases from J, with 16 bases between. The CDR3 DNA sequence: TGTGCCAGCTCAAAGTCTCTGGAGACTGCTGGAAACACCATATATTTT. Its protein is CASSKSLETAGNTIYF.